This TCR beta chain was identified in a study of shared clonotypes between healthy human individuals (TCRdb year 2020). With regard to the full study: Two women and three men aged 18 to 49 years were included in the cohort. Per donor, three plates each were used for CD4 naive and CD4 memory, two for CD8 naive, and one for CD8 memory. Blood TCR repertoires of a handful of healthy adults were deeply sequenced to estimate repertoire size and the extent of clonotype sharing between individuals. To increase sequencing depth and limit assay-specific biases, TCR repertoire library preparation and sequencing were carried out by different laboratories using diverse techniques. Each donor's leukapheresis produced roughly between roughly 0.85 and 10 billion PBMCs.

Using the deep immunoSEQ assay, multiplex PCR amplified TCR CDR3 regions from genomic DNA. Extracted genomic DNA from each cell subset was distributed evenly across all wells of several immunoSEQ 96-well plates, and each plate was treated as a replicate. Each replicate PCR for sorted subsets received approximately 200 ng genomic DNA, equal to 30,000 or so T cell genomes. Purified libraries were measured with a Qubit 3.0 fluorometer, size-checked on a Bioanalyzer 2100, and measured again with the KAPA Library Quantification kit. Every immunoSEQ 96-well plate was sequenced on a separate single-read 150-cycle Illumina NextSeq 550 flow cell. In the paper's pipeline: Because the immunoSEQ output included only junctional sequences and no quality scores, the filtering could not be the same as the filtering used for full-length reads. To assign V/J genes and CDR3, sequences were annotated against IMGT germline references using PyIR, a Python wrapper for IgBLAST v1.9. Reads were removed for weak V/J assignments (E-value above 1e-6), missing CDR3, stop codons, out-of-frame junctions, or ambiguous translated residues. V3J clonotypes were defined as sequences sharing an identical inferred V gene, J gene, and CDR3 amino acid sequence. To compute the percentage overlap between repertoires, the number of shared unique clonotypes was divided by the size of the smaller repertoire. Three approaches were used to assess repertoire richness: RTK rarefaction, the Chao1 estimator, and Recon v2.1 estimates of unobserved clonotypes. Generation probabilities for all TCRbeta clonotypes obtained by the gDNA method from four donors were computed using OLGA. TCRdb holds this immuneACCESS table with in-frame rearrangements only. Some clones are missing; in checked studies, unresolved V genes explain under half, and the rest has no known cause. V, J and clone size were drawn from that table, and D and trimming were deduced from the DNA. Recorded for this sample are some 630,000 clones; about 78% of them occurred a single time. The ten most abundant clones make up approximately 1.8% of the sample.

About this clone: Which antigen it targets is not known. Base qualities are missing; no much larger clone stands one base away. Other DNA sequences in the same sample also yield this CDR3.

The donors were healthy, HIV-negative adults with no recently reported acute infections or vaccinations. Only Caucasian adults living in Nashville, Tennessee, USA were represented among the donors. CD4+ T cells were enriched through magnetic negative selection, after which naive cells were positively selected on CD45RA and the remaining negative fraction served as the memory subset. Blood was collected by leukapheresis, and PBMCs were isolated by Ficoll-Histopaque density gradient centrifugation and then cryopreserved in liquid nitrogen vapor phase. Analytical flow cytometry was used to check the purity and quantity of every magnetically sorted T cell population. Each sorted fraction had its genomic DNA isolated and then quantified by UV absorbance on a Nanodrop 2000c. V and J are truncated by 1 base and 0 bases respectively, leaving an intervening sequence of 9 bases. Via the germline V gene, CDR1 is SGHTA and CDR2 FQGNSA. Taken from cysteine to phenylalanine, the CDR3 has 15 residues. Just CDR3 DNA is preserved here, 45 bases in frame from base 1.

General study outcomes and caveats: Pairwise subsampling indicated that sequencing depth was expected to affect the degree of clonotype sharing among donors. Compared with non-shared clonotypes, the clonotypes found in all four sorted-subset donors had higher generation probabilities. Only blood was sampled, and tissue TCR repertoires likely differ from those in blood. The genetic and exposure-history diversity represented was limited by the small number of donors. Incomplete sequencing was indicated by rarefaction of sorted-subset datasets, despite the large sequencing depth. Naive subsets generally had larger estimated clonotype richness than memory subsets did. Sharing across a handful of donors was observed for about 4.8% of naive CD4, under 4% of naive CD8, over 2% of memory CD4, and 0.4% of memory CD8 clonotypes.

The rearranged segments are TRBV7-2 and TRBJ1-1; the D gene is perhaps TRBD1, from 5 matching bases. This receptor was identified in a woman younger than 45 in good health. Source material: memory CD4+ T cells sorted from blood. The intended sense of this specimen's cell subset or site label: CD45RA-negative fraction. The CDR3: CASSLGGQLNTEAFF. The DNA is TGTGCCAGCAGCTTAGGCGGACAACTGAACACTGAAGCTTTCTTT.